The TCR beta chain described here comes from a study of tumor and adjacent non-tumor tissue in lung cancer listed by TCRdb under 2018. Broadly, across the study: Patients with adenocarcinoma (around eleven), squamous cell carcinoma (2) and small cell lung cancer (1) were included in the cohort. The 15 or so patients were aged roughly 31 to 80 years, included 10 men and 5 women, and had TNM stage I to III disease. Sequencing produced 100 million to 150 million productive TCRbeta reads in total, an average of about 4 million reads per sample. Bulk TCRbeta repertoires were compared between lung tumor tissue and matched distant non-tumor lung tissue obtained from more than 12 lung cancer patients. Under 35 paired specimens, one tumor and one normal lung sample per patient, were profiled by TCRbeta CDR3 sequencing. General conclusions and limits of the study: The top 100 clones made up a significantly larger cumulative share of the repertoire in normal lung than in tumor tissue. Significantly higher TCR diversity (inverse Simpson) was observed in tumor tissue than in normal lung tissue (approximately 440 vs 150, P = 0.0075, Mann-Whitney U test). Because peripheral blood was not sequenced, the blood TCRbeta repertoires of the lung cancer patients in the study went unexamined. TCR diversity was significantly higher in younger patients, and greater tumor TCR diversity was associated with shorter overall survival and shorter disease-free survival. The methods do not name the sequencing platform or mention unique molecular identifiers. The cohort had only 15 patients, and the authors noted that larger samples and more detailed clinical data are needed.

CDR1 SGHAT and CDR2 FQNNGV are derived from the germline V gene. The CDR3 runs 16 amino acids, cysteine and phenylalanine included. Of the read, only the CDR3 DNA is kept; its 48 bases are in frame from base 1. Concerning this clonotype: Its antigen is currently not known. A much larger clonotype is one base distant, so this may be a read error.

Bulk unsorted tissue served as the source for RNA extraction, and RNA quality was assessed using a NanoDrop ND-1000 and an Agilent 2100. Donors were newly diagnosed lung cancer patients admitted for thoracic surgery in China between August and November 2014, without prior chemotherapy. Patients who had received previous radiotherapy or chemotherapy, or who had another concurrent cancer, were excluded from the study. Pieces of surgical tissue measuring roughly 1-2.1 cm3 were kept in RNAlater solution and held at -80 degrees C until needed. Libraries came from multiplex PCR. TCRdb records Illumina HiSeq 2500 as the sequencer. Following protocols modified from ARM-PCR, the researchers constructed TCRbeta libraries through three rounds of nested PCR with primers (Table S4). Before sequencing, PCR products of 200-500 bp were excised from the gel and purified with the QIAquick gel extraction kit. On the study's bioinformatics: Trimmomatic was used to clean the reads, FLASH was used to merge the reads into complete CDR3 sequences, and MiTCR was used to assign the reads to V(D)J germline segments. Clonal diversity was calculated as the inverse Simpson's index using VDJtools. A read counted as productive if the sequence was in-frame and lacked a premature stop codon. The public reads were quality trimmed at Q25 with fastp and then assembled into clones with MiXCR by TCRdb, keeping productive beta chains. When rows share a CDR3 protein, they turn into one entry using the most common DNA and genes. These V and J calls rely on TCRdb rather than the paper's analysis. Present in this sample are over 110,000 distinct CDR3 sequences, around two thirds of which were seen just once. Of the sample, 15% to 20% falls within the top ten clones.

The TCR originated in a man aged 55 to 69 with small cell lung cancer. Material: lung tumor tissue. Rearrangement joined TRBV11-2 to TRBJ2-2; tentative D gene TRBD2, with 5 bases matching. The CDR3 has the sequence CAGSLELAATTGELFF. The nucleotides read TGTGCCGGCAGCTTAGAGCTAGCAGCCACAACCGGGGAGCTGTTTTTT.